This passage covers 10 T cell receptor beta chains from one sample sequenced in a study of T-cell memory formation after mild COVID-19. TCRdb redid the calling of the 5' RACE reads with MiXCR, one entry per CDR3 protein. The table has 150,000 to 200,000 distinct CDR3 sequences, approximately 10% seen once. Sequenced sample: PBMCs or a T cell subset sorted from them (not recorded which). Every receptor here comes from a man aged 18 to 29 who had mild COVID-19 (a few samples of this study predate the infection). Cell type and time point are not known.

This clonotype came up many times. The rearrangement uses TRBV4-1 and TRBJ1-5; D is perhaps TRBD1 (6 bases). CDR1 is MGHRA and CDR2 is YSYEKL in the germline V gene. The CDR3 loop spans 15 amino acids. Trimming stripped 3 bases from V and 4 bases from J, with 13 bases between. CDR3: CASSQGASANQPQHF. The CDR3 nucleotides are TGCGCCAGCAGCCAGGGGGCCAGCGCTAATCAGCCCCAGCATTTT.

This clonotype appeared a few times. This chain connects TRBV20-1 to TRBJ2-5, with 8 bases that match TRBD1. Looked up from germline, CDR1 is DFQATT and CDR2 is SNEGSKA (reference sequence). V lost 6 bases and J lost 2; bases outside the gene matches: 5. The CDR3 totals 13 residues. The CDR3 here is CSAWDRRQETQYF. As DNA, the CDR3 is TGCAGTGCGTGGGACAGGCGACAAGAGACCCAGTACTTC.

J is TRBJ2-3 and V is TRBV29-1; 8 bases match TRBD2. This CDR3 contains 16 residues. Germline CDR1 and CDR2: SQVTM and ANQGSEA. The V and J ends lost 5 bases and 4 bases, in that order; junction bases with no gene match: 14. The CDR3 sequence is CSVSPASGGVADTQYF. CDR3 nucleotides: TGCAGCGTTTCCCCTGCGAGCGGGGGTGTCGCAGATACGCAGTATTTT.

This clonotype has only a few counts. The rearrangement uses TRBV5-1 and TRBJ2-2; D gene ambiguous. CDR3 size: 15 residues. The germline CDR1 and CDR2 sequences are SGHRS and YFSETQ. The V end lost 0 bases, the J end lost 0 bases, and 6 bases lay between the germline ends. This CDR3 reads CASSLVGANTGELFF. In nucleotides, the CDR3 is TGCGCCAGCAGCTTGGTTGGGGCGAACACCGGGGAGCTGTTTTTT.

The V gene is TRBV4-1, the J gene TRBJ2-2, with 9 bases identical to TRBD2. Losses at the gene ends were 4 bases for V and 2 bases for J; bases not matched to a gene: 8. Per germline, CDR1 MGHRA and CDR2 YSYEKL. The CDR3 is made up of 17 amino acids. The CDR3 reads CASSRVGRGGNTGELFF. CDR3 in DNA: TGCGCCAGCAGCCGCGTGGGGCGGGGGGGCAACACCGGGGAGCTGTTTTTT.

V is TRBV3-1 and J is TRBJ2-7; no reliable D call. The V gene lost 3 bases and the J gene lost 6 bases, with 6 bases spanning the gap. CDR3 length equals 11 residues. CDR1 and CDR2 from the germline V gene are LGHDT and YNNKEL (reference sequence). The CDR3 spells CASSQFSEQYF. The DNA of the CDR3 is TGTGCCAGCAGCCAGTTCTCCGAGCAGTACTTC.

There are many counts of this clonotype. The chain joins TRBV4-1 to TRBJ2-1, with TRBD2 matching over 7 bases. CDR1 is MGHRA and CDR2 is YSYEKL in the germline V gene. The CDR3 loop spans 15 amino acids. Germline trimming cut 4 bases from V and 7 bases from J; bases unmatched to any gene: 10. CDR3 amino acids: CASSLWEGISNEQFF. DNA of the CDR3: TGCGCCAGCAGCCTATGGGAGGGAATCTCGAATGAGCAGTTCTTC.

This clonotype was picked up a small number of times. V and J are TRBV10-3 and TRBJ2-3; D ambiguous. The V and J ends lost 3 bases and 7 bases respectively, with 5 bases between them. Germline V gene sequence: CDR1 ENHRY, CDR2 SYGVKD. The CDR3 consists of 11 residues. Here the CDR3 DNA reads TGTGCCATCAGTGACCCTTATACGCAGTATTTT. Protein: CAISDPYTQYF.

This chain uses TRBV12-3 or TRBV12-4 with TRBJ2-5; D may correspond to TRBD1 or TRBD2 (7 bases each). V lost 8 bases, J lost 0 bases, and 22 bases lay in between. The CDR3 length is 17 residues. CDR3 coding DNA: TGTGCCAGCCAGGGGGGGAACAGCAAACTTAACCAAGAGACCCAGTACTTC. Translated: CASQGGNSKLNQETQYF.

There are a few counts of this clonotype. This chain links TRBV2 with TRBJ2-3; no clear D gene. The length of the CDR3 is 14 residues. V shed 4 bases and J shed 2 bases, with 10 bases lying between them. CDR1 is SNHLY and CDR2 is FYNNEI in the germline V gene. The CDR3 DNA follows: TGTGCCAGCAGTGGGCTCACTTTCACAGATACGCAGTATTTT. It encodes CASSGLTFTDTQYF.